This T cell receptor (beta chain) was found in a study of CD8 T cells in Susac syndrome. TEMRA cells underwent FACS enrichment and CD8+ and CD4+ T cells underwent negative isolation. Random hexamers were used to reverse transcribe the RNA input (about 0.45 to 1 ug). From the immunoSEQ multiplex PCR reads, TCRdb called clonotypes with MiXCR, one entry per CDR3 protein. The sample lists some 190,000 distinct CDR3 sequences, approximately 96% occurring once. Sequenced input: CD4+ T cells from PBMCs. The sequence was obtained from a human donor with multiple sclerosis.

CDR3 amino acids: CSAHPGQGNTEAFF. The CDR3 DNA sequence: TGCAGCGCCCATCCGGGACAGGGGAACACTGAAGCTTTCTTT. V and J are TRBV29-1 and TRBJ1-1; TRBD1 matches 9 bases. The trim removed 7 bases at V and 1 base at J, leaving 7 bases unmatched. The CDR3 is made up of 14 amino acids. Germline loops: CDR1 SQVTM, CDR2 ANQGSEA.